This T cell receptor (beta chain) was documented in a study of shared clonotypes between healthy human individuals. Deletions cut 5 bases from V and 14 bases from J, with 15 bases between. The V gene's germline CDR1 is MDHEN and CDR2 SYDVKM. The CDR3 has 11 amino acids. Produced via immunoSEQ multiplex PCR; TCRdb's table is partial and in-frame only. This sample yields roughly 1,500,000 clones, of which 95% to 99% are seen a single time; around 0.47% belongs to the top ten. J is TRBJ1-1 and V is TRBV28; tentatively, D is TRBD1 (5 bases). The sample comprised naive CD4+ T cells sorted from blood. The subset here: CD45RA+ positively selected. The clonotype originates from a young man in good health. This CDR3 reads CASSTGLSEFF. For the CDR3, the DNA is TGTGCCAGCAGTACAGGACTCTCAGAGTTCTTT. Drawing the rest from reference TRBV28 and TRBJ1-1, the complete variable domain is DVKVTQSSRYLVKRTGEKVFLECVQDMDHENMFWYRQDPGLGLRLIYFSYDVKMKEKGDIPEGYSVSREKKERFSLILESASTNQTSMYLCASSTGLSEFFGQGTRLTVV.